What follows are 32 T cell receptor beta chains derived from one specimen sequenced in a study of identical twins. TCRdb re-called the 5' RACE reads through MiXCR, storing one row per CDR3 protein. The profile shows around 280,000 distinct CDR3 sequences, roughly 8.6% of them singletons. These data also formed part of another study, on yellow fever vaccine responses in identical twins.

Sequenced input: memory (CD45RO+) T cells sorted from blood. All receptors come from a woman under 30 in good health.

The CDR3 sequence: CASSALPSGGLGGGELFF. In DNA, the CDR3 is TGTGCCAGCAGTGCCCTTCCTAGTGGCGGCCTGGGTGGCGGGGAGCTGTTTTTT. The chain has TRBV27 and TRBJ2-2; no clear D. V lost 5 bases and J lost 7, with 26 bases in between. Per the germline V gene, CDR1 is MNHEY and CDR2 is SMNVEV (reference sequence). This CDR3 region has 18 residues.

The chain combines TRBV6-5 with TRBJ2-2, with TRBD1 matching 7 bases. V trimming: 2 bases; J trimming: 4 bases; junction bases outside the gene matches: 1. The CDR3 sequence is 14 residues long. Germline loops: CDR1 MNHEY, CDR2 SVGAGI. CDR3 loop: CASSYRGPTGELFF. The CDR3 DNA reads TGTGCCAGCAGTTACAGGGGGCCCACCGGGGAGCTGTTTTTT.

There are many counts of this clonotype. The CDR3 coding sequence is TGCAGTGCTAGAGATTTCCTAGCGGGGGCTTTTCAAGAGACCCAGTACTTC. Its translation: CSARDFLAGAFQETQYF. The chain links TRBV20-1 to TRBJ2-5, with TRBD2 identical over 10 bases. Germline values: CDR1 DFQATT, CDR2 SNEGSKA (reference sequence). This CDR3 spans 17 amino acids. J lost 2 bases, V lost 0 bases, and 9 bases had no gene match.

This clonotype has ten or more counts. The rearrangement joins TRBV7-9 to TRBJ2-7, with no clear D. The CDR3 contains 14 residues. Trimming took off 1 base at V and 2 bases at J, with 9 bases between the two ends. Germline V lookup: CDR1 SEHNR, CDR2 FQNEAQ (reference sequence). CDR3 region: CASSLEAATYEQYF. CDR3 nucleotide sequence: TGTGCCAGCAGCTTAGAGGCAGCTACCTACGAGCAGTACTTC.

The sample holds a few counts of this clonotype. V is TRBV2 and J is TRBJ1-1, with D tentatively TRBD1 (6 bases). The V end was cut by 6 bases, the J end by 4 bases, with 15 bases between. This CDR3 is built from 14 residues. CDR1 and CDR2 from the germline V gene are SNHLY and FYNNEI. The CDR3 region has the DNA TGTGCCAGCAGGCCCCAGGGGATGGGCACTGAAGCTTTCTTT. Protein product: CASRPQGMGTEAFF.

At least ten counts were recorded for this clonotype. The chain's CDR3 is CASSFREGAEAFF. The DNA of the CDR3 is TGTGCCAGCAGTTTCCGGGAGGGGGCTGAAGCTTTCTTT. The rearrangement links TRBV27 to TRBJ1-1, with a tentative D call TRBD1 (6 bases). The V end lost 3 bases, the J end lost 6 bases, and 11 bases lay between the germline ends. Germline values: CDR1 MNHEY, CDR2 SMNVEV (reference sequence). The CDR3 runs to 13 residues.

This clonotype was seen a handful of times. V usage is TRBV6-1 and J usage is TRBJ1-1, with TRBD1 matching 7 bases. CDR1 and CDR2 from the germline V gene are MNHNS and SASEGT. The CDR3 loop spans 17 amino acids. Losses at the gene ends were 1 base for V and 2 bases for J; bases not matched to a gene: 10. CDR3 loop: CASSEEHAWTGNTEAFF. Here the CDR3 DNA reads TGTGCCAGCAGTGAAGAACACGCTTGGACAGGTAACACTGAAGCTTTCTTT.

This clonotype occurred many times. This chain uses TRBV5-1 with TRBJ1-3; tentatively, D is TRBD1 (5 bases). The CDR3 covers 15 residues. Germline CDR1 and CDR2: SGHRS and YFSETQ. V was shortened by 0 bases and J by 0 bases, with 7 bases between the two germline ends. CDR3 in amino acids: CASSLDGTSGNTIYF. The CDR3 DNA reads TGCGCCAGCAGCTTGGATGGGACCTCTGGAAACACCATATATTTT.

There are many counts of this clonotype. The chain links TRBV12-3 or TRBV12-4 to TRBJ2-7, with D possibly TRBD2 on 6 matching bases. Trimming removed 6 bases at V and 3 bases at J, with 12 bases between. The CDR3 spans 13 residues. CDR3 DNA sequence: TGTGCCAGCAGAAGGGACTTACACTACGAGCAGTACTTC. Protein sequence: CASRRDLHYEQYF.

This clonotype was counted many times. The V gene is TRBV7-9, the J gene TRBJ2-3; no firm D call. The germline V gene has CDR1 SEHNR and CDR2 FQNEAQ (reference sequence). This CDR3 has 15 amino acids. Trimming removed 1 base from V and 4 bases from J, with 12 bases in between. CDR3 loop: CASSLGARRADTQYF. CDR3 nucleotides: TGTGCCAGCAGCTTAGGGGCACGACGTGCAGATACGCAGTATTTT.

This clonotype was recorded at least ten times. The chain links TRBV6-1 to TRBJ2-7; D may be TRBD2 (6 bases). V gave up 7 bases and J gave up 1 base, with 20 bases separating them. The CDR3 is 16 residues long. In germline, CDR1 is MNHNS, CDR2 SASEGT. CDR3 in amino acids: CASTGGKDTGSYEQYF. The CDR3, as DNA: TGTGCCAGCACCGGGGGTAAGGACACTGGATCCTACGAGCAGTACTTC.

This clonotype was recorded a few times. J is TRBJ1-2 and V is TRBV20-1, with 7 bases fitting TRBD1. Unmatched junction bases numbered 7, after V lost 7 bases and J lost 2 bases. The CDR3 contains 13 residues. Germline CDR1 DFQATT, CDR2 SNEGSKA (reference sequence). Here the CDR3 DNA reads TGCAGTGTTAAGACAGGGACGAACTATGGCTACACCTTC. Protein: CSVKTGTNYGYTF.

This chain uses TRBV12-3 or TRBV12-4 with TRBJ2-1; TRBD1 matches 8 bases. CDR3 length: 14 residues. V lost 9 bases, J lost 7 bases, and 11 bases stayed unmatched. The CDR3 reads CASYGRTGWNEQFF. CDR3 nucleotides: TGTGCCAGTTACGGAAGGACAGGGTGGAATGAGCAGTTCTTC.

This clonotype was found a few times. J is TRBJ1-1 and V is TRBV3-1; 7 bases fit TRBD1. The CDR3 is 15 amino acids. Trimming cost V 5 bases and J 0 bases; bases outside gene matches: 6. Germline CDR1 and CDR2: LGHDT and YNNKEL (reference sequence). Here the CDR3 DNA reads TGTGCCAGCAGCTTACGGACAGGTATGAACACTGAAGCTTTCTTT. Amino acid sequence: CASSLRTGMNTEAFF.

This clonotype showed up just a few times. The rearrangement joins TRBV20-1 to TRBJ2-1; TRBD1 matches at 8 bases. Unmatched junction bases numbered 5, after V lost 3 bases and J lost 10 bases. This CDR3 has 12 amino acids. The germline V gene encodes CDR1 DFQATT and CDR2 SNEGSKA (reference sequence). The CDR3 nucleotides read TGCAGTGCTAGCCCCGACAGGGGCGAGCAGTTCTTC. Protein: CSASPDRGEQFF.

This clonotype has only a few counts. The chain couples TRBV7-9 to TRBJ2-7; maybe TRBD1 (5 bases). Trimming took 5 bases from V and 3 from J, leaving 11 bases between them. CDR1 is SEHNR, CDR2 FQNEAQ, per germline (reference sequence). CDR3 size: 13 residues. CDR3 amino acids: CASSRKDSYEQYF. CDR3 sequence (DNA): TGTGCCAGCAGCCGAAAAGACAGCTACGAGCAGTACTTC.

This rearrangement joins TRBV5-1 to TRBJ2-5, with D perhaps given as TRBD1 or TRBD2 (6 bases each). The CDR3 sequence is 16 residues long. V was clipped by 4 bases and J by 2 bases, with 18 bases between them. Looked up from germline, CDR1 is SGHRS and CDR2 is YFSETQ. The CDR3 bases are TGCGCCAGCAGCCCCCTCGGGGGCCGTATACAAGAGACCCAGTACTTC. Encoded protein: CASSPLGGRIQETQYF.

This clonotype was counted only a few times. The chain uses TRBV15 and TRBJ2-7; 7 bases are shared with TRBD2. V was clipped by 0 bases and J by 5 bases; unmatched bases: 4. This CDR3 has 14 residues. Germline lookup yields CDR1 LNHNV and CDR2 YYDKDF (reference sequence). CDR3 loop: CATSRDPGRDEQYF. The CDR3 nucleotides read TGTGCCACCAGCAGAGATCCGGGGAGGGACGAGCAGTACTTC.

This chain links TRBV18 with TRBJ2-7; TRBD1 matches 8 bases. CDR3 length: 14 residues. CDR1 KGHSH and CDR2 LQKENI come from the germline V gene. V was pared by 4 bases and J by 3 bases, with 5 bases of the junction left unmatched. CDR3 region: CASSRGTGDYEQYF. CDR3 nucleotide sequence: TGTGCCAGCTCACGAGGGACAGGAGACTACGAGCAGTACTTC.

In this sample, this clonotype turned up a few times. The chain uses TRBV3-1 and TRBJ2-2; 8 nucleotides line up with TRBD2. The CDR3 is made up of 15 amino acids. J lost 4 bases, V lost 3 bases, and 4 bases had no gene match. Germline V gene sequence: CDR1 LGHDT, CDR2 YNNKEL (reference sequence). For the CDR3, the DNA is TGTGCCAGCAGCCACCGACTAGCGATCACCGGGGAGCTGTTTTTT. Its translation: CASSHRLAITGELFF.

This clonotype was recorded many times. This chain connects TRBV5-1 to TRBJ2-1; D gene unclear. CDR1 is SGHRS, CDR2 YFSETQ, per germline. The CDR3 is 15 residues long. V lost 1 base and J lost 0, with 8 bases in between. This CDR3 is CASSLLSTSYNEQFF. The CDR3 coding sequence is TGCGCCAGCAGCTTGTTGTCGACCTCCTACAATGAGCAGTTCTTC.

The CDR3 loop reads CASSPDLQGWGNTEAFF. In DNA, the CDR3 is TGTGCCAGCTCACCGGATTTACAGGGATGGGGGAACACTGAAGCTTTCTTT. The gene calls are TRBV18 and TRBJ1-1; tentative D call: TRBD1 (6 bases). The V end lost 3 bases, the J end lost 1 base, and 18 bases lay between the germline ends. This CDR3 region has 17 residues. CDR1 and CDR2 (germline): KGHSH, LQKENI.

This sequence joins TRBV5-1 and TRBJ2-7; maybe TRBD1 (6 bases). The CDR3 contains 14 residues. CDR1 SGHRS and CDR2 YFSETQ come from the germline V gene. V was pared by 4 bases and J by 7 bases, with 18 bases between. Here the CDR3 reads CASSAGTPAGEQYF. CDR3 bases: TGCGCCAGCAGCGCCGGGACACCCGCAGGTGAGCAGTACTTC.

The chain couples TRBV2 to TRBJ2-4; perhaps TRBD2 as D (6 bases). Trimming took 2 bases from V and 4 from J, leaving 12 bases between them. CDR3 length: 15 residues. Looked up from germline, CDR1 is SNHLY and CDR2 is FYNNEI. This CDR3 is CASSETAAGKNIQYF. CDR3 nucleotide sequence: TGTGCCAGCAGTGAAACGGCGGCGGGGAAAAACATTCAGTACTTC.

This clonotype has just a few counts. The rearrangement links TRBV20-1 to TRBJ1-1; D unresolved. The CDR3 totals 11 residues. Per the germline V gene, CDR1 is DFQATT and CDR2 is SNEGSKA (reference sequence). V lost 4 bases, J lost 7 bases, and 10 bases lay in between. This CDR3 reads CSAMPHSEAFF. CDR3 nucleotides: TGCAGTGCTATGCCCCATAGTGAAGCTTTCTTT.

V usage is TRBV6-1 and J usage is TRBJ2-7; D not certain. Germline assignment: CDR1 MNHNS and CDR2 SASEGT. V lost 8 bases and J lost 2, with 16 bases in between. The CDR3 length is 14 residues. CDR3 nucleotides: TGTGCCAGCGGAAAGGGTGGAGCCGCCTACGAGCAGTACTTC. It translates to CASGKGGAAYEQYF.

This clonotype was counted a few times. The rearrangement joins TRBV3-1 to TRBJ2-5, with D perhaps given as TRBD1 or TRBD2 (5 bases each). Germline assignment: CDR1 LGHDT and CDR2 YNNKEL (reference sequence). The V end lost 4 bases, the J end lost 3 bases, and 15 bases lay between the germline ends. There are 15 residues in the CDR3. This CDR3 reads CASSRPRDQKETQYF. The CDR3 DNA reads TGTGCCAGCAGCCGTCCCCGGGACCAAAAAGAGACCCAGTACTTC.

This clonotype appeared a few times. J is TRBJ1-1 and V is TRBV20-1; D uncertain. CDR1 and CDR2 from the germline V gene are DFQATT and SNEGSKA (reference sequence). Trimming cost V 2 bases and J 4 bases, with 14 bases left between them. There are 14 residues in the CDR3. Here the CDR3 DNA reads TGCAGTGCTAGAAGTGCCCCGTTGGGCACTGAAGCTTTCTTT. Amino acids: CSARSAPLGTEAFF.

This clonotype was seen at least ten times. This chain links TRBV6-8 with TRBJ2-3, with TRBD2 identical over 7 bases. The CDR3 is made up of 17 amino acids. Germline CDR1 reads MNHGY; CDR2 reads SAAAGT. Trimming took 0 bases from V and 1 from J; bases not matched to a gene: 7. The CDR3, as DNA: TGTGCCAGCAGTTACTCGAGTACACGGGAGGGCACAGATACGCAGTATTTT. It codes for CASSYSSTREGTDTQYF.

The sample holds a few counts of this clonotype. This chain joins TRBV6-2 or TRBV6-3 and TRBJ2-7; tentatively, D is TRBD2 (5 bases). The V gene lost 5 bases and the J gene lost 5 bases, with 16 bases spanning the gap. The CDR3 extends over 14 amino acids. Germline assignment: CDR1 MNHEY and CDR2 SVGEGT. CDR3 in amino acids: CASSIPGFAHEQYF. The CDR3 DNA follows: TGTGCCAGCAGTATCCCGGGATTCGCTCACGAGCAGTACTTC.

This clonotype was recorded at least ten times. The chain is built from TRBV6-4 and TRBJ2-2; possibly TRBD1 for D (6 bases). Germline-derived CDR1 and CDR2 are MRHNA and SNTAGT. The CDR3 runs to 14 residues. V lost 5 bases to trimming and J lost 3 bases, with 10 bases between them. Here the CDR3 DNA reads TGTGCCAGCAGTTCGGACAGCCACACCGGGGAGCTGTTTTTT. Its protein is CASSSDSHTGELFF.

This clonotype showed up just a few times. This chain connects TRBV4-1 to TRBJ2-5, with no clear D. Germline values: CDR1 MGHRA, CDR2 YSYEKL. The ends were cut back, 0 bases at V and 4 bases at J, with 12 bases in the middle. The CDR3 loop spans 15 amino acids. Written as DNA, the CDR3 is TGCGCCAGCAGCCAAGATTGGGCAGATAGAGAGACCCAGTACTTC. It codes for CASSQDWADRETQYF.